This record looks at one T cell receptor (beta chain) sequence and its context. No antigen is known for it. No much larger clone is present one base from it, and per-base qualities are unavailable. The High Capacity cDNA Reverse Transcription Kit was used to reverse transcribe all of the isolated RNA, meaning that expressed TCRB transcripts were what got sequenced. Deep immunoSEQ sequencing was performed on naive, central memory and regulatory T cell samples, with an average of around 3.4 million total reads per sample. Sorted cells were lysed in RLT buffer and RNA was extracted with DNase-treated RNeasy Micro or Mini kits, depending on cell number. Each cell subset was processed on its own to prevent cross-contamination, while patient and healthy donor samples were processed together. The immunoSEQ multiplex PCR was used to amplify TCRB sequences from cDNA, generating 87-bp fragments that spanned the CDR3 region. Sequencing of the amplicons was performed on the Illumina HiSeq platform. Concerning the study's data processing: Synthetic template baselines were used to correct PCR bias computationally, reads within Hamming distance 2 were collapsed, and singletons that could not be merged were discarded. Reads were aligned to IMGT to assign V, D and J genes, CDR3 length, and insertions or deletions at six rearrangement sites. Within each subset, clonotype counts were normalized to sorted cell number, after which true diversity and Gini coefficients were computed with the tcR R package. The overlap coefficient, calculated on TCRB nucleotide sequences, was used to quantify repertoire sharing. As a proxy for the pre-selection repertoire, out-of-frame TCRB sequences from naive cells were analyzed. Here the immuneACCESS table is served through TCRdb, limited to in-frame sequences with V and J called. Missing clones are a known gap in these copies; in checked studies unresolved V genes cover under half, and the rest lacks a known reason. V, J and clone size are taken as reported in that table, and D and trimming were inferred from the DNA itself. The sample data list approximately 150,000 clones, and around 63% of these were observed just once. The biggest ten clones account for under 0.1% of the sample.

The data were taken from a study of beta chain features in type 1 diabetes (dated by TCRdb to about 2018). In the study overall: No differences in mean age, gender distribution, total cell number or subset yield were found between patients and healthy donors. A total of over 90,000,000 sorted cells were examined across all samples, and a strong correlation was observed between cell number per subset and RNA yield. The study compared the TCRB repertoires of sorted circulating CD4+ T cell subsets in recently diagnosed type 1 diabetes patients with those in matched healthy donors. Naive and central memory subsets were obtained from all 30 or so donors, but regulatory and stem cell-like memory subsets were isolated from only 8 patients and about 8 healthy donors.

The germline V gene yields LGHNT for CDR1 and FRNRAP for CDR2. Taken from cysteine to phenylalanine, the CDR3 has 14 residues. The CDR3 DNA has 42 bases and is translated from base 1. The junction shows trimming of 4 bases on V and 6 bases on J, and the gene matches do not reach 5 bases of it. Study-wide findings and limitations: Sequencing cDNA rather than genomic DNA could over-represent highly expressing activated cells, although activation and CD3 levels did not differ between groups. Naive, central memory and regulatory TCRB repertoires appeared to be more similar among patients than among healthy donors. A moderate but significant shortening of TCRB CDR3 length was observed in type 1 diabetes patients in all four CD4+ subsets. Because small numbers of individuals were included in the HLA sub-analyses, any influence of HLA type on TCRB rearrangement was left unresolved. Patients with type 1 diabetes made fewer insertions and deleted more nucleotides at VDJ recombination sites, implying thymic rearrangement abnormalities. PCR may preferentially amplify shorter templates, but because patient and control samples were amplified and corrected together, any resulting skew would affect both groups equally.

Each donor gave one peripheral blood draw, averaging approximately 0.11 L, which was collected into heparinised tubes. A BD FACSAria II and a panel including CD45RO, CCR7, CD25, CD127, CD95 and CD27 were used to sort naive, central memory, regulatory and stem cell-like memory CD4+ T cells. All sorted populations exceeded 98% purity. PBMCs were isolated immediately by Lymphoprep density gradient centrifugation and stained directly without culture. To minimize batch effects, samples were stained and sorted in pairs, one healthy donor with one patient per experiment. This receptor was taken from a man younger than 40 with type 1 diabetes. Specimen: naive CD4+ T cells from blood. The cell subset or site label, as the study defines it: true naive CD4+ T cells. The V and J segments used are TRBV12-5 and TRBJ2-7, with 11 central nucleotides matching TRBD1. The CDR3 sequence is CASGSPGQGVEQYF. The DNA sequence is as follows: TGTGCTAGTGGTTCACCGGGACAGGGGGTCGAGCAGTACTTC.